Each of the 9 T cell receptor beta chains below was sequenced from the same sample in a study of tissue T cells after allogeneic stem cell transplantation. The data were produced by immunoSEQ multiplex PCR, yet TCRdb's version contains in-frame clones alone and is incomplete. The sample has about 48,000 clones, roughly 75% seen once. Specimen: sorted cells pooled from one or two spleens. Receptors were obtained from a pool of C57BL/6 mice in good health.

Points on this clone: All gene names here are mouse names. The read halts 1 residue ahead of the CDR3 end, with the missing end drawn from the germline J gene. The chain recombines TRBV15 with TRBJ2-5, with a possible D match to TRBD2 (5 bases). The V and J ends lost 6 bases and 6 bases respectively, with 13 bases between them. Germline assignment: CDR1 SGHND and CDR2 FRSKSL. The length of the CDR3 is 13 residues. The CDR3 here is CASSPGWGDTQYF. The sequenced CDR3 bases are TGTGCCAGCAGCCCGGGTTGGGGTGACACCCAGTAC.

Only a few counts were recorded for this clone. Each gene name is a mouse one. The CDR3 end falls 1 residue outside the read, so it is completed with the germline J gene. The chain carries TRBV5 and TRBJ2-7, with D possibly being TRBD1 (5 bases). Trimming took 0 bases from V and 7 from J, leaving 10 bases between them. This CDR3 has 13 residues. CDR1 LGHNA and CDR2 YNLKQL come from the germline V gene (reference sequence). Incomplete CDR3 DNA: TGTGCCAGCAGCCAAGATAGGGAGGGGGAACAGTAC. Residues: CASSQDREGEQY. The CDR3 in full is CASSQDREGEQYF.

This clone was recorded a few times. Gene names denote mouse genes. The CDR3 goes on 1 residue after the read ends, and that part is filled in from the germline J gene. V usage is TRBV13-2 and J usage is TRBJ2-7, with D unresolved. V shed 0 bases and J shed 4 bases, with 8 bases lying between them. The V gene's germline CDR1 is NNHNN and CDR2 SYGAGS (reference sequence). The CDR3 length is 13 residues. The covered CDR3 bases are TGTGCCAGCGGTGATGCACCGGGTTATGAACAGTAC. Protein sequence: CASGDAPGYEQY. The complete CDR3 protein is CASGDAPGYEQYF.

Concerning this clone: Gene names are mouse gene names. From the germline J gene comes the end of the CDR3, since the read stops 1 residue before it. The V gene is TRBV13-1, the J gene TRBJ2-3, with 8 nucleotides matching TRBD1. CDR3 length: 15 amino acids. Germline CDR1 NSHNY, CDR2 SYGAGN. With V trimmed by 6 bases and J by 0 bases, 6 bases remained unmatched. The CDR3 sequence: CASKDREGSAETLYF. The CDR3 DNA, read in part, is TGTGCCAGCAAGGACAGGGAAGGCAGTGCAGAAACGCTGTAT.

Turning to this clone: The gene names given are mouse names. The CDR3 end falls 1 residue outside the read, so it is completed with the germline J gene. This CDR3 is also generated by other DNA sequences in the sample. The genes are TRBV20 and TRBJ2-7; D possibly corresponds to TRBD2 (6 bases). The CDR3 contains 14 residues. The germline V and J ends were trimmed by 3 bases and 0 bases, with 12 bases remaining between them. Germline V gene lookup returns CDR1 GFQATS and CDR2 STVNSAI. The CDR3: CGARGLGSSYEQYF. CDR3 DNA (partial): TGTGGTGCTAGAGGGCTGGGGAGCTCCTATGAACAGTAC.

Of note for this clone: The gene symbols are mouse symbols. The sequenced fragment ends 1 residue before the CDR3 boundary, so the rest is inferred from the germline J gene. This rearrangement joins TRBV3 to TRBJ2-3; D is ambiguous. Between the trimmed V and J ends, which lost 4 bases and 2 bases, there was a span of 4 bases. Germline CDR1 is SNHLY and CDR2 is FYNGKV (reference sequence). The CDR3 contains 12 residues. The sequenced part of the CDR3 DNA is TGTGCCAGCAGCTCTACTGCAGAAACGCTGTAT. Translated, it gives CASSSTAETLY. The entire CDR3 reads CASSSTAETLYF.

Remarks on this clone: The germline and genes are mouse ones. From the germline J gene comes the end of the CDR3, since the read stops 1 residue before it. This chain uses TRBV13-3 with TRBJ2-7; TRBD2 agrees at 9 bases. The junction had 3 bases not matched to a gene; V was cut back by 1 base and J by 1 base. The CDR3 totals 15 residues. Germline assignment: CDR1 NNHDY and CDR2 SYVADS. The sequenced part of the CDR3 DNA is TGTGCCAGCAGTGATTGGGGGGGCGGGTCCTATGAACAGTAC. Residues: CASSDWGGGSYEQY. The CDR3 reads in full as CASSDWGGGSYEQYF.

To note about this clone: Genes here carry mouse names. The read comes to an end 1 residue before the CDR3 does, leaving the germline J gene to fill in the end. The V and J genes are TRBV5 and TRBJ2-7; 10 positions match TRBD2. Per the germline V gene, CDR1 is LGHNA and CDR2 is YNLKQL (reference sequence). The CDR3 is 15 amino acids. The ends lost 0 bases at V and 3 bases at J; junction bases unmatched: 2. Incomplete CDR3 DNA: TGTGCCAGCAGCCAAGATACTGGGGGGGACTATGAACAGTAC. Residues: CASSQDTGGDYEQY. The CDR3 as a whole reads CASSQDTGGDYEQYF.

Remarks on this clone: Gene labels here are mouse ones. The CDR3 end is not reached by the read, which stops 1 residue before it; the germline J gene fills it in. V usage is TRBV3 and J usage is TRBJ1-2, with 9 nucleotides matching TRBD1. Germline lookup yields CDR1 SNHLY and CDR2 FYNGKV (reference sequence). V trimming: 3 bases; J trimming: 0 bases; junction bases outside the gene matches: 2. The CDR3 is made up of 15 amino acids. The part of the CDR3 DNA that was read is TGTGCCAGCAGCTTCAGACAGGGGGCAAACTCCGACTACACC. This sequence encodes CASSFRQGANSDYT. The complete CDR3 protein is CASSFRQGANSDYTF. Full variable domain (remainder filled in from reference TRBV3 and TRBJ1-2): GPKVLQIPSHQIIDMGQMVTLNCDPVSNHLYFYWYKQILGQQMEFLVNFYNGKVMEKSKLFKDQFSVERPDGSYFTLKIQPTALEDSAVYFCASSFRQGANSDYTFGSGTRLLVI.